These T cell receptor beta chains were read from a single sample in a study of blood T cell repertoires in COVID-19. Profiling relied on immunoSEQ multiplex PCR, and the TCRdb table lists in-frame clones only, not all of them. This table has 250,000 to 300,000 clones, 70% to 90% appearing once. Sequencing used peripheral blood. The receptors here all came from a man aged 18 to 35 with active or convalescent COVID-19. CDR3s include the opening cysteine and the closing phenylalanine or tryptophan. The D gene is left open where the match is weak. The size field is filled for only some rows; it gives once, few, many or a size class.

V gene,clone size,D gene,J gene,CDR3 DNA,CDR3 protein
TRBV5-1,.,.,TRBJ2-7,TGCGCCAGCAGTTCGGGGACTTCAGGCTACGAGCAGTACTTC,CASSSGTSGYEQYF
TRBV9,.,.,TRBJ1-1,TGTGCCAGCAGCGTTAGGCAGGGGAGGAACACTGAAGCTTTCTTT,CASSVRQGRNTEAFF
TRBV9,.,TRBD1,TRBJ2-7,TGTGCCAGCAGTGTAGGACAGGGGGCAGGATACGAGCAGTACTTC,CASSVGQGAGYEQYF
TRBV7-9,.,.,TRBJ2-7,TGTGCCAGCAGCCTTATCTACGAGCAGTACTTC,CASSLIYEQYF
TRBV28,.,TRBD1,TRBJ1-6,TGTGCCAGCACCCTAGGACAGGGGACTTCACCCCTCCACTTT,CASTLGQGTSPLHF
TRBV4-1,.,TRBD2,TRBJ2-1,TGCGCCAGCAGCCTGGGTCTAGCGGGAGGCTTATACAATGAGCAGTTCTTC,CASSLGLAGGLYNEQFF
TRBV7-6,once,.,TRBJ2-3,TGTGCCAGCAGCCCCCGGGGCGGGATTCTCGATACGCAGTATTTT,CASSPRGGILDTQYF
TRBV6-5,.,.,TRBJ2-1,TGTGCCAGCAGTTATCGACAGACGAGCTCCTACAATGAGCAGTTCTTC,CASSYRQTSSYNEQFF
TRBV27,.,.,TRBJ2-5,TGTGCCAGCAGTTTCGGGCGGGGAGAGACCCAGTACTTC,CASSFGRGETQYF
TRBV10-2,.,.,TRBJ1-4,TGCGCCAGCAGTGGGGGAGTGGATCTTGAGGAAAAACTGTTTTTT,CASSGGVDLEEKLFF
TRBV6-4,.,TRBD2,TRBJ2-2,TGTGCCAGCAGTGTCATCTCAATAGGACTAGCGGGATCCGGGGAGCTGTTTTTT,CASSVISIGLAGSGELFF
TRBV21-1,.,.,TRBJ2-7,TGTGCCAGCAGCCCCCTCTCCTACGAGCAGTACTTC,CASSPLSYEQYF
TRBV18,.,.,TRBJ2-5,TGTGCCAGCTCACCACGTGAGAGCCAGACCCAGTACTTC,CASSPRESQTQYF
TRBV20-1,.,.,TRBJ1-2,TGCAGTGCTAGTCCCCAGGACAGTGTCCCATTCTTC,CSASPQDSVPFF
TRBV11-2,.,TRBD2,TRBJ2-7,TGTGCCAGCAGCTTCCTAGCGGGAGACTACGAGCAGTACTTC,CASSFLAGDYEQYF
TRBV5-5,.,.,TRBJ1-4,TGTGCCAAATTCGGTGGGCTTGTCGAAAAACTGTTTTTT,CAKFGGLVEKLFF
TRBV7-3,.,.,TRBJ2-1,TGTGCCAGCAGCCCACCTAGCAATGAGCAGTTCTTC,CASSPPSNEQFF
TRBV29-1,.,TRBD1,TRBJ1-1,TGCAGCGTTGTCAGGGACAGTTCGAACACTGAAGCTTTCTTT,CSVVRDSSNTEAFF
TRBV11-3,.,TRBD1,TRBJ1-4,TGTGCCAGCAGCGTCCGGACAGGAACTAATGAAAAACTGTTTTTT,CASSVRTGTNEKLFF
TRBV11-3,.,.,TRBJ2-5,TGTGCCAGCAGCTTAGGAGCCGGGGAGTCGGAGACCCAGTACTTC,CASSLGAGESETQYF
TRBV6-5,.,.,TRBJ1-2,TGTGCCAGCAGTTACTCTGCCCTCCTAGGGGGCTATGGCTACACCTTC,CASSYSALLGGYGYTF
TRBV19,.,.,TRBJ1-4,TGTGCCAGTAGTTCGTGGCAGTCAACTAATGAAAAACTGTTTTTT,CASSSWQSTNEKLFF
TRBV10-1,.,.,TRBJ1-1,TGCGCCAGCAGCGACAACGCTTTGAACACTGAAGCTTTCTTT,CASSDNALNTEAFF
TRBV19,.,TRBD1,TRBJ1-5,TGTGCCAGTGACCGGGACAGGGAGAGCAATCAGCCCCAGCATTTT,CASDRDRESNQPQHF
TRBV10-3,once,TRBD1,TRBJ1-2,TGTGCCATCAGTGTCGTACAGGGGGCGGAGAATGGCTACACCTTC,CAISVVQGAENGYTF
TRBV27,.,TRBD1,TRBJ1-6,TGTGCCAGCAGAAGGTTGAGACAGGGAGGTTCACCCCTCCACTTT,CASRRLRQGGSPLHF
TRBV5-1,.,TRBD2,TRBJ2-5,TGCGCCAGCAGCCCGGGGACTAGCGGAGGGGTGACCCAGTACTTC,CASSPGTSGGVTQYF
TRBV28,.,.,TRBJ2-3,TGTGCCAGCCTAAGGGGGGATACGCAGTATTTT,CASLRGDTQYF
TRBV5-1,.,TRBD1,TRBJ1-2,TGCGCCAGCAGCCTCGGACAGGGTAATGGCTACACCTTC,CASSLGQGNGYTF
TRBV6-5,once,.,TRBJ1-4,TGTGCCAGCAGTCATAGGGGGATAGGTGAAAAACTGTTTTTT,CASSHRGIGEKLFF
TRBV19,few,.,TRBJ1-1,TGTGCCAGTCAACAGAACACTGAAGCTTTCTTT,CASQQNTEAFF
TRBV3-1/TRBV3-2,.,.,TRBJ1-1,TGTGCCAGCAGCCAAGTTTCGGGGGGCGGTGAAGCTTTCTTT,CASSQVSGGGEAFF
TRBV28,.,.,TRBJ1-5,TGTGCCAGCAGTTTATTGAACAGAAATCAGCCCCAGCATTTT,CASSLLNRNQPQHF
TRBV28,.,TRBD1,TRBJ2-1,TGTGCCAGCAGTCCGGTGCTGGGACAGGGGGAAGAGCAGTTCTTC,CASSPVLGQGEEQFF
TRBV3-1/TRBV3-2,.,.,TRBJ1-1,TGTGCCAGCAGGGGACACTATAACACTGAAGCTTTCTTT,CASRGHYNTEAFF
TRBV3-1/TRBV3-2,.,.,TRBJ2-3,TGTGCCAGCAGCACTACCCCCACAGATACGCAGTATTTT,CASSTTPTDTQYF
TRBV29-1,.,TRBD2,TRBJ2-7,TGCAGCGTGGGACTAGCTGGGGAGCAGTACTTC,CSVGLAGEQYF